This T cell receptor beta chain was documented in a study of chemoradiotherapy in HPV16-positive cancers. Some clones are missing from TCRdb's copy, which holds only in-frame ones; the method was immunoSEQ multiplex PCR. Here the sample spans just under 40,000 clones, around 82% being singletons. The CDR3 runs to 16 residues. V was clipped by 8 bases and J by 6 bases; unmatched bases: 18. CDR1 is SGHTA, CDR2 FQGTGA, per germline. The source of this sequence is a human donor with HPV-associated anogenital cancer. This rearrangement joins TRBV7-3 to TRBJ1-2; 7 bases align to TRBD1. The specimen was blood, collected from a patient who underwent chemoradiotherapy. For the CDR3, the DNA is TGTGCCAGCCGAGGGGGAGAAACAGGGGAACGGGATGGCTACACCTTC. This codes for CASRGGETGERDGYTF.